Reported below is one T cell receptor (beta chain). The data belong to a study of control samples from healthy donors and cancer patients. Assay used: immunoSEQ multiplex PCR; TCRdb lists only in-frame clones, some missing. The sample contains about 150,000 clones, approximately 94% of which appear only once. Looked up from germline, CDR1 is SGDLS and CDR2 is YYNGEE. Trimming left V 4 bases short and J 5 bases short, with 16 bases between. The CDR3 sequence is 14 residues long. The specimen sequenced was blood. This clonotype was obtained from a man in his forties in good health. The V call is TRBV9, the J call TRBJ2-7; either TRBD1 or TRBD2 may supply D (5 bases each). CDR3 protein: CASSLGDALNEQYF. As DNA, the CDR3 is TGTGCCAGCAGCCTGGGGGACGCTCTAAACGAGCAGTACTTC.